A single sample is the source of the 26 T cell receptor beta chains below, sequenced in a study of CD8+ T cells in alopecia areata. Extracted from the samples, RNA was reverse transcribed into cDNA to serve as the sequencing template. This table comes from immunoSEQ multiplex PCR, and its TCRdb copy is limited to in-frame clones, with some not included. The sample has 200,000 or so clones, about 62% seen once. Specified treatment: oral pan-JAK inhibitor, 5-10 mg twice daily. This material consisted of CD4+ T cells sorted from blood, taken at week 24, from a patient treated with tofacitinib. These TCRs come from a human donor with alopecia areata.

The rearrangement links TRBV27 to TRBJ2-5; D might be TRBD1 (6 bases). Trimming cost V 4 bases and J 1 base, with 10 bases left between them. Germline CDR1 and CDR2: MNHEY and SMNVEV (reference sequence). The CDR3 extends over 14 amino acids. CDR3 amino acids: CASSSDRSQETQYF. In DNA form, the CDR3 reads TGTGCCAGCAGTTCCGACAGGAGCCAAGAGACCCAGTACTTC.

This chain joins TRBV2 and TRBJ2-6; D is uncertain. V was pared by 4 bases and J by 0 bases, with 10 bases between. This CDR3 contains 16 residues. CDR1 is SNHLY, CDR2 FYNNEI, per germline. CDR3 region: CASSGTDISGANVLTF. The CDR3 DNA reads as TGTGCCAGCAGTGGTACAGACATCTCTGGGGCCAACGTCCTGACTTTC.

The chain joins TRBV5-1 to TRBJ2-5, with 7 positions matching TRBD1. Germline trimming cut 3 bases from V and 3 bases from J; bases unmatched to any gene: 5. CDR3 length equals 14 residues. The V gene's germline CDR1 is SGHRS and CDR2 YFSETQ. The CDR3 reads CASSSGTAKETQYF. CDR3 DNA sequence: TGCGCCAGCAGCTCTGGGACAGCTAAAGAGACCCAGTACTTC.

This sequence joins TRBV5-1 and TRBJ1-6; TRBD1 matches at 9 bases. CDR3 size: 15 residues. J lost 7 bases, V lost 4 bases, and 6 bases had no gene match. Germline V gives CDR1 SGHRS, CDR2 YFSETQ. The CDR3 reads CASSPGTGYNSPLHF. The DNA for the CDR3 is TGCGCCAGCAGCCCCGGGACAGGGTACAATTCACCCCTCCACTTT.

The chain joins TRBV28 to TRBJ2-5, with D perhaps TRBD1 (6 bases). CDR1 and CDR2 from the germline V gene are MDHEN and SYDVKM. V was pared by 5 bases and J by 2 bases, with 12 bases between. The CDR3 spans 14 residues. The CDR3 coding sequence is TGTGCCAGCAGTAGGACAGCGTCTCAAGAGACCCAGTACTTC. Translating gives CASSRTASQETQYF.

This clone was seen a few times. The J gene is TRBJ2-6, the V gene TRBV7-9; no definite D call. The CDR3 sequence is 14 residues long. The germline V gene encodes CDR1 SEHNR and CDR2 FQNEAQ (reference sequence). V dropped 10 bases and J dropped 1 base, with 11 bases sitting between them. The CDR3 is CATDPGSGANVLTF. The CDR3 DNA sequence: TGTGCCACAGACCCTGGGTCTGGGGCCAACGTCCTGACTTTC. Together with reference TRBV7-9 and TRBJ2-6, the CDR3 gives the full variable domain: DTGVSQNPRHKITKRGQNVTFRCDPISEHNRLYWYRQTLGQGPEFLTYFQNEAQLEKSRLLSDRFSAERPKGSFSTLEIQRTEQGDSAMYLCATDPGSGANVLTFGAGSRLTVL.

This clone was seen a few times. V usage is TRBV4-3 and J usage is TRBJ1-3; D perhaps matches TRBD1 (5 bases). Trimming removed 0 bases at V and 13 bases at J, with 13 bases between. CDR1 LGHNA and CDR2 YSLEER come from the germline V gene. This CDR3 is built from 13 residues. The CDR3 loop is CASSQDQGREIYF. CDR3 nucleotide sequence: TGCGCCAGCAGCCAAGATCAGGGAAGGGAGATATATTTT.

The chain employs TRBV7-9 and TRBJ1-1, with no clear D. CDR1 SEHNR and CDR2 FQNEAQ come from the germline V gene (reference sequence). Trimming stripped 2 bases from V and 10 bases from J, with 14 bases between. The CDR3 totals 13 residues. The CDR3 DNA sequence: TGTGCCAGCAGCTTATCCCAGGACGGCGGAGCTTTCTTT. Protein product: CASSLSQDGGAFF.

The gene calls are TRBV5-1 and TRBJ1-2; D gene ambiguous. Germline V CDR1 and CDR2: SGHRS, YFSETQ. V shed 4 bases and J shed 6 bases, with 13 bases lying between them. The CDR3 totals 13 residues. The CDR3 sequence: CASSDPDFHGYTF. The CDR3 nucleotides are TGCGCCAGCAGCGATCCGGATTTTCATGGCTACACCTTC.

The rearrangement links TRBV2 to TRBJ1-2; D unclear. The CDR3 is made up of 10 amino acids. Germline V gives CDR1 SNHLY, CDR2 FYNNEI. Trimming took 6 bases from V and 7 from J, leaving 6 bases between them. The CDR3 DNA follows: TGTGCCAGCAGAGCCTTTGGCTACACCTTC. Translating it yields CASRAFGYTF.

This clone appeared a single time. The CDR3 sequence is CASSRWGTGRNEQYF. For the CDR3, the DNA is TGTGCCAGCAGCCGATGGGGGACAGGGAGAAACGAGCAGTACTTC. J is TRBJ2-7 and V is TRBV14; TRBD1 matches at 9 bases. Losses at the gene ends were 4 bases for V and 5 bases for J; bases not matched to a gene: 9. CDR1 and CDR2 from the germline V gene are SGHDN and FVKESK. The CDR3 consists of 15 residues.

This clone was counted only a few times. Since a far larger clone is one base different, this is likely a read error. The chain has TRBV7-8 and TRBJ2-7; 11 positions agree with TRBD1. CDR3 length equals 14 residues. CDR1 is SGHVS, CDR2 FQNEAQ, per germline. V shed 5 bases and J 2 bases; nucleotides not matched to a gene: 2. This CDR3 reads CASSRTGGPYEQYF. As DNA, the CDR3 is TGTGCCAGCAGCCGGACAGGGGGCCCCTACGAGCAGTACTTC.

The V gene is TRBV15, the J gene TRBJ2-1; D remains unclear. CDR1 and CDR2 (germline): LNHNV, YYDKDF (reference sequence). V was pared by 1 base and J by 4 bases, with 2 bases between. This CDR3 contains 12 residues. CDR3 residues: CATSRAYNEQFF. DNA for the CDR3: TGTGCCACCAGCAGAGCGTACAATGAGCAGTTCTTC.

The chain joins TRBV7-2 to TRBJ2-1; 10 bases fit TRBD1. The V gene end was trimmed by 5 bases and the J gene end by 8 bases; junction bases not matched to a gene: 9. CDR1 and CDR2 (germline): SGHTA, FQGNSA. CDR3 length equals 15 residues. DNA of the CDR3: TGTGCCAGCAGCCCCCGGACAGGGGGGAGGTATGAGCAGTTCTTC. It yields the protein CASSPRTGGRYEQFF.

This sequence joins TRBV6-6 and TRBJ2-7; maybe TRBD1 (6 bases). V dropped 7 bases and J dropped 2 bases, with 18 bases sitting between them. Germline CDR1 is MNHNY and CDR2 is SVGAGI (reference sequence). The CDR3 extends over 15 amino acids. The CDR3: CASTAKTGTTYEQYF. Written as DNA, the CDR3 is TGTGCCAGCACGGCGAAGACAGGAACTACCTACGAGCAGTACTTC.

The gene calls are TRBV6-5 and TRBJ2-1; 12 bases line up with TRBD2. The CDR3 runs to 16 residues. V trimming: 2 bases; J trimming: 6 bases; junction bases outside the gene matches: 5. CDR1 is MNHEY, CDR2 SVGAGI, per germline. The CDR3 reads CASSYLGLAGLNEQFF. The CDR3 DNA reads as TGTGCCAGCAGTTACCTGGGACTAGCGGGCCTCAATGAGCAGTTCTTC.

The chain employs TRBV30 and TRBJ1-4; no firm D call. The CDR3 runs 12 residues. With 2 bases removed from V and 1 base from J, the gap between germline ends came to 2 bases. Germline values: CDR1 GTSNPN, CDR2 SVGIG (reference sequence). The CDR3 loop is CAWSKTNEKLFF. The CDR3 region has the DNA TGTGCCTGGAGTAAAACTAATGAAAAACTGTTTTTT.

The chain has TRBV5-1 and TRBJ2-3; D gene uncertain. CDR3 length: 15 residues. Germline loops: CDR1 SGHRS, CDR2 YFSETQ. With 0 bases removed from V and 2 bases from J, the gap between germline ends came to 10 bases. This CDR3 reads CASSLESAATDTQYF. The DNA for the CDR3 is TGCGCCAGCAGCTTGGAATCGGCAGCCACAGATACGCAGTATTTT.

CDR3 bases: TGTGCCAGCAGCCTAACAACGGGAGAGACCCAGTACTTC. Protein: CASSLTTGETQYF. The chain couples TRBV11-2 to TRBJ2-5; no reliable D call. CDR1 and CDR2 from the germline V gene are SGHAT and FQNNGV. The CDR3 consists of 13 residues. V lost 5 bases and J 4 bases, leaving 11 bases between the germline ends.

This clone appeared a few times. The chain combines TRBV7-2 with TRBJ1-5; 7 positions match TRBD1. Germline V gene sequence: CDR1 SGHTA, CDR2 FQGNSA. Losses at the gene ends were 4 bases for V and 4 bases for J; bases not matched to a gene: 7. The CDR3 spans 15 residues. CDR3 amino acids: CASSSGTARNQPQHF. The CDR3 DNA follows: TGTGCCAGCAGCTCCGGGACAGCGAGAAATCAGCCCCAGCATTTT. The full variable domain, its missing parts supplied by reference TRBV7-2 and TRBJ1-5, is GAGVSQSPSNKVTEKGKDVELRCDPISGHTALYWYRQSLGQGLEFLIYFQGNSAPDKSGLPSDRFSAERTGGSVSTLTIQRTQQEDSAVYLCASSSGTARNQPQHFGDGTRLSIL.

This clone came up a few times. The rearrangement uses TRBV9 and TRBJ2-2; 7 positions match TRBD2. The CDR3 is made up of 13 amino acids. The V gene end was trimmed by 0 bases and the J gene end by 13 bases; junction bases not matched to a gene: 6. Germline CDR1 and CDR2: SGDLS and YYNGEE. CDR3 residues: CASSVAEAGRLFF. The CDR3 DNA reads TGTGCCAGCAGCGTAGCAGAAGCGGGGCGGCTGTTTTTT.

This rearrangement joins TRBV4-2 to TRBJ1-6, with D maybe TRBD1 (5 bases). CDR1 is LGHNA and CDR2 is YNFKEQ in the germline V gene. The V gene lost 3 bases and the J gene lost 7 bases, with 10 bases spanning the gap. The CDR3 loop spans 14 amino acids. The CDR3 DNA reads as TGTGCCAGCAGCCAGACAGCGAGGAATTCACCCCTCCACTTT. Translating it yields CASSQTARNSPLHF.

This clone occurred a few times. The chain links TRBV30 to TRBJ2-1; the D is unclear. Trimming cost V 3 bases and J 7 bases, with 16 bases left between them. This CDR3 region has 14 residues. In germline, CDR1 is GTSNPN, CDR2 SVGIG (reference sequence). CDR3 coding DNA: TGTGCCTGGAGCAGGTCCGGAGTTGGGAATGAGCAGTTCTTC. Translated: CAWSRSGVGNEQFF.

The rearrangement links TRBV5-6 to TRBJ2-5; 11 bases agree with TRBD2. This CDR3 spans 15 amino acids. CDR1 SGHDT and CDR2 YYEEEE come from the germline V gene. J was trimmed by 6 bases and V by 7 bases; bases with no gene match: 11. In DNA form, the CDR3 reads TGTGCCAGCGATCGGGTAGCGGGGGGGCGAAAGACCCAGTACTTC. Its protein is CASDRVAGGRKTQYF.

In this sample, this clone turned up a few times. The chain employs TRBV7-2 and TRBJ1-1, with unresolved D. Germline loops: CDR1 SGHTA, CDR2 FQGNSA. The CDR3 runs to 14 residues. The germline V and J ends were trimmed by 2 bases and 5 bases, with 12 bases remaining between them. CDR3 sequence: CASSLTGVWTEAFF. CDR3 in DNA: TGTGCCAGCAGCTTAACGGGAGTGTGGACTGAAGCTTTCTTT.

The CDR3 DNA follows: TGTGCCAGCAGCCTGTCGCGCGGGGGGGACTACCAAGAGACCCAGTACTTC. Protein product: CASSLSRGGDYQETQYF. The chain joins TRBV5-4 to TRBJ2-5; 9 nucleotides align to TRBD2. Per the germline V gene, CDR1 is SGHNT and CDR2 is YYREEE (reference sequence). This CDR3 has 17 residues. Trimming cost V 4 bases and J 0 bases; bases outside gene matches: 10.